This TCR beta chain appears in the sequencing data of a study of T cells after yellow fever vaccination. This clonotype appeared many times. Deletions cut 0 bases from V and 5 bases from J, with 9 bases between. Germline CDR1 is LGHNA and CDR2 is YSLEER. The CDR3 totals 14 residues. TCRdb reanalysed the 5' RACE reads using MiXCR and keeps one entry per CDR3 protein. Of 250,000 or so distinct CDR3 sequences in the sample, 3.6% are singletons; the top ten hold under 20%. The sequence was collected from a man between 18 and 29 years old who received the YFV17D yellow fever vaccine. This specimen was PBMCs, taken 15 days after the yellow fever booster vaccination. The V gene is TRBV4-3, the J gene TRBJ2-3; tentative D call: TRBD1 (5 bases). The CDR3 nucleotides are TGCGCCAGCAGCCAAGATCCAGGGATAGATACGCAGTATTTT. It specifies CASSQDPGIDTQYF.